A selection of T cell receptor beta chains follows, all from one sample in a study of blood T cell repertoires in COVID-19. Profiled with immunoSEQ multiplex PCR; TCRdb holds only in-frame clones, not every one. The sample yields some 390,000 clones, approximately 89% seen once. The material sequenced was peripheral blood. The receptors come from a woman aged 35 to 49 with COVID-19, enrolled during active disease. Each CDR3 is given with its conserved first and last residue. D genes are given only for firm matches. A clone size is listed for some rows: how often the clone was seen (once, few, many), or a class if it is expanded.

>.|once|TRBV28|TRBJ1-2
CASSIPRGYTF
TGTGCCAGCAGTATCCCGCGGGGCTACACCTTC
>TRBD2|few|TRBV9|TRBJ2-2
CASSVADRTGGSSNTGELFF
TGTGCCAGCAGCGTAGCCGATAGGACTGGCGGGAGCTCCAACACCGGGGAGCTGTTTTTT
>TRBD1|.|TRBV9|TRBJ2-5
CASSGGTGREETQYF
TGTGCCAGCAGCGGGGGGACAGGGAGGGAGGAGACCCAGTACTTC
>TRBD2|.|TRBV28|TRBJ2-1
CASSTIAGGNYNEQFF
TGTGCCAGCAGTACAATAGCGGGAGGGAACTACAATGAGCAGTTCTTC
>TRBD1|.|TRBV6-6|TRBJ1-2
CASSYSGTGGSYGYTF
TGTGCCAGCAGTTACTCGGGGACAGGGGGCAGCTATGGCTACACCTTC
>.|.|TRBV7-6|TRBJ1-1
CASSSLGGKNTEAFF
TGTGCCAGCAGCTCCTTAGGAGGGAAGAACACTGAAGCTTTCTTT
>.|.|TRBV5-6|TRBJ2-1
CASSPTKQPYNEQFF
TGTGCCAGCAGCCCGACAAAACAGCCATACAATGAGCAGTTCTTC
>.|.|TRBV3-1/TRBV3-2|TRBJ1-2
CASSLANALGYTF
TGTGCCAGCAGCCTTGCTAATGCACTTGGCTACACCTTC
>.|.|TRBV7-2|TRBJ1-1
CASSSGQNTEAFF
TGTGCCAGCAGCTCCGGACAGAACACTGAAGCTTTCTTT
>TRBD1|.|TRBV7-2|TRBJ1-2
CASSARQGRDGYTF
TGTGCCAGCAGCGCCAGACAGGGAAGAGATGGCTACACCTTC
>TRBD1|.|TRBV30|TRBJ1-1
CASDRTTEAFF
TGTGCCTCGGACAGGACAACTGAAGCTTTCTTT
>TRBD1|.|TRBV5-8|TRBJ1-1
CASSLAGQGNTEAFF
TGTGCCAGCAGCTTGGCCGGACAGGGCAACACTGAAGCTTTCTTT
>TRBD1|.|TRBV30|TRBJ2-1
CAWSTGGGLHEQFF
TGTGCCTGGAGTACAGGGGGCGGTCTCCATGAGCAGTTCTTC
>.|.|TRBV27|TRBJ1-3
CASSLDTALSGNTIYF
TGTGCCAGCAGTTTGGACACCGCGCTCTCTGGAAACACCATATATTTT
>.|.|TRBV20-1|TRBJ1-6
CSASAGTYNSPLHF
TGCAGTGCTAGTGCGGGGACCTATAATTCACCCCTCCACTTT
>TRBD2|once|TRBV29-1|TRBJ2-1
CSVEDGTSGGNEQFF
TGCAGCGTTGAAGACGGGACTAGCGGGGGGAATGAGCAGTTCTTC
>TRBD2|once|TRBV10-3|TRBJ2-5
CAISEGEGEETQYF
TGTGCCATCAGTGAGGGGGAGGGAGAAGAGACCCAGTACTTC
>.|.|TRBV4-2|TRBJ1-6
CASSQDGGGDSPLHF
TGTGCCAGCAGCCAAGATGGGGGGGGAGATTCACCCCTCCACTTT
>TRBD1|.|TRBV29-1|TRBJ2-1
CSGLTGPLPYNEQFF
TGCAGCGGGTTGACAGGGCCCCTACCCTACAATGAGCAGTTCTTC
>.|few|TRBV30|TRBJ1-1
CAWSRMNTEAFF
TGTGCCTGGAGCAGGATGAACACTGAAGCTTTCTTT
>.|.|TRBV7-8|TRBJ2-1
CASSLVGRDNNEQFF
TGTGCCAGCAGCTTAGTAGGGCGGGATAACAATGAGCAGTTCTTC
>.|.|TRBV27|TRBJ1-6
CASSFGGFYSPLHF
TGTGCCAGCAGTTTTGGAGGTTTTTATTCACCCCTCCACTTT
>TRBD1|.|TRBV2|TRBJ2-5
CASNDRGETQYF
TGTGCCAGCAACGACAGGGGGGAGACCCAGTACTTC
>TRBD1|.|TRBV7-2|TRBJ2-7
CASSLRPGTGSEQYF
TGTGCCAGCAGCTTACGACCCGGGACAGGGTCCGAGCAGTACTTC
>TRBD1|.|TRBV6-1|TRBJ1-2
CASSELGTGYYGYTF
TGTGCCAGCAGTGAACTTGGGACAGGGTACTATGGCTACACCTTC
>.|.|TRBV20-1|TRBJ2-3
CSASPRETSTDTQYF
TGCAGTGCTAGTCCAAGGGAGACTAGCACAGATACGCAGTATTTT
>.|.|TRBV15|TRBJ1-4
CATSRDAYATRNEKLFF
TGTGCCACCAGCAGAGATGCTTACGCGACAAGAAATGAAAAACTGTTTTTT
>TRBD2|.|TRBV5-1|TRBJ2-1
CASSLSGGPSYNEQFF
TGCGCCAGCAGCTTAAGCGGGGGGCCCTCCTACAATGAGCAGTTCTTC
>.|.|TRBV28|TRBJ1-2
CASLAGVTGYTF
TGTGCCAGCCTGGCAGGGGTCACCGGCTACACCTTC
>TRBD1|.|TRBV27|TRBJ2-7
CASSWGQGEQYF
TGTGCCAGCAGTTGGGGACAGGGTGAGCAGTACTTC
>TRBD1|.|TRBV6-5|TRBJ1-2
CASSSNRGAYGYTF
TGTGCCAGCAGTTCCAACAGGGGGGCCTATGGCTACACCTTC
>TRBD1|.|TRBV25-1|TRBJ1-2
CASSDPDRGSGGYTF
TGTGCCAGCAGTGACCCGGACAGGGGGTCGGGAGGCTACACCTTC
>TRBD1|.|TRBV6-5|TRBJ1-1
CASSSWDRGDTEAFF
TGTGCCAGCAGTTCCTGGGACAGGGGTGACACTGAAGCTTTCTTT
>.|.|TRBV11-3|TRBJ2-1
CASSLTGKSSYNEQFF
TGTGCCAGCAGCCTAACAGGGAAGTCCTCCTACAATGAGCAGTTCTTC
>.|.|TRBV6-5|TRBJ1-2
CASSGHRDGYTF
TGTGCCAGCAGCGGACATAGGGATGGCTACACCTTC
>.|.|TRBV4-3|TRBJ2-7
CASSQDQVSDIYYEQYF
TGCGCCAGCAGCCAAGATCAGGTTAGCGACATTTACTACGAGCAGTACTTC
>TRBD2|.|TRBV29-1|TRBJ2-7
CSVSPGLAGDSYEQYF
TGCAGCGTCTCCCCGGGACTAGCGGGGGACTCCTACGAGCAGTACTTC
>TRBD2|.|TRBV4-2|TRBJ2-2
CASSQGWQPGTSGRTGELFF
TGTGCCAGCAGCCAAGGGTGGCAGCCCGGGACTAGCGGGAGAACCGGGGAGCTGTTTTTT
>.|.|TRBV2|TRBJ1-1
CASRRGGWTEAFF
TGTGCCAGCAGAAGGGGGGGATGGACTGAAGCTTTCTTT
>.|.|TRBV28|TRBJ1-2
CASSQGGYGYTF
TGTGCCAGCAGTCAGGGTGGCTATGGCTACACCTTC
>.|.|TRBV30|TRBJ1-2
CAWTRDYGYTF
TGTGCCTGGACCCGGGACTATGGCTACACCTTC
>.|.|TRBV9|TRBJ1-2
CASSVGVGRDYGYTF
TGTGCCAGCAGCGTAGGTGTGGGCAGGGACTATGGCTACACCTTC
>TRBD1|.|TRBV5-6|TRBJ1-4
CASSLRGPQKLFF
TGTGCCAGCAGCTTGAGGGGGCCTCAAAAACTGTTTTTT
>.|once|TRBV28|TRBJ1-1
CASSPPSAVNTEAFF
TGTGCCAGCAGTCCCCCCTCCGCGGTGAACACTGAAGCTTTCTTT
>.|.|TRBV27|TRBJ1-6
CASSLRVNSPLHF
TGTGCCAGCAGTTTGCGGGTCAATTCACCCCTCCACTTT
>TRBD1|.|TRBV5-1|TRBJ1-1
CASTGQGVGNTEAFF
TGCGCCAGCACTGGGCAGGGGGTCGGGAACACTGAAGCTTTCTTT
>.|.|TRBV18|TRBJ1-4
CASSPLQANEKLFF
TGTGCCAGCTCACCACTACAGGCAAACGAAAAACTGTTTTTT
>.|.|TRBV28|TRBJ2-5
CASSPILGRGEETQYF
TGTGCCAGCAGTCCTATTCTCGGCAGGGGGGAAGAGACCCAGTACTTC
>TRBD1|.|TRBV4-1|TRBJ1-3
CASSVGTGDRRNTIYF
TGCGCCAGCAGCGTCGGGACAGGGGATAGGAGAAACACCATATATTTT
>TRBD1|.|TRBV29-1|TRBJ1-1
CSVRRQGMNTEAFF
TGCAGCGTGAGACGACAGGGAATGAACACTGAAGCTTTCTTT
>.|.|TRBV14|TRBJ2-6
CASSPVGSRAGANVLTF
TGTGCCAGCAGCCCGGTCGGGTCCCGGGCTGGGGCCAACGTCCTGACTTTC
>.|.|TRBV4-1|TRBJ1-2
CASSQGRQSYTF
TGCGCCAGCAGCCAAGGTAGACAGTCCTACACCTTC